Below are 23 T cell receptor beta chains sequenced from a single sample in a study of T cell repertoires in ileal Crohn's disease. Here immunoSEQ multiplex PCR was the method, and the copy in TCRdb shows in-frame clones only, minus some. The sample lists around 4,400 clones; roughly 70% were seen once. What was sequenced was ileal tissue. The receptors come from an adult with Crohn's disease.

This sequence joins TRBV9 and TRBJ1-2; D ambiguous. This CDR3 comprises 13 residues. The germline gives CDR1 SGDLS, CDR2 YYNGEE. V was shortened by 3 bases and J by 8 bases, with 14 bases between the two germline ends. As DNA, the CDR3 is TGTGCCAGCAGCGAACCCGGGCGCGGGGGCTACACCTTC. Translating gives CASSEPGRGGYTF.

On this clone: This probably arose from a read error, given a far larger clone one base away. The chain carries TRBV4-2 and TRBJ1-1; TRBD1 matches at 9 bases. Germline trimming cut 1 base from V and 5 bases from J; bases unmatched to any gene: 5. The length of the CDR3 is 15 residues. CDR1 and CDR2 (germline): LGHNA, YNFKEQ. CDR3 sequence: CASSQAGQGGTEAFF. The CDR3 DNA reads as TGTGCCAGCAGCCAAGCGGGACAGGGAGGGACTGAAGCTTTCTTT.

This chain joins TRBV5-1 and TRBJ1-4; 11 bases line up with TRBD1. Germline V lookup: CDR1 SGHRS, CDR2 YFSETQ. V lost 4 bases and J lost 3; bases outside the gene matches: 2. The CDR3 spans 15 residues. Here the CDR3 DNA reads TGCGCCAGCAGCGGGACAGGGGGGTCTAATGAAAAACTGTTTTTT. It codes for CASSGTGGSNEKLFF.

The rearrangement uses TRBV5-1 and TRBJ2-2; 8 nucleotides line up with TRBD2. This CDR3 contains 17 residues. The junction had 9 bases not matched to a gene; V was cut back by 2 bases and J by 3 bases. Germline V gene sequence: CDR1 SGHRS, CDR2 YFSETQ. CDR3 protein: CASSFTGGGKDTGELFF. CDR3 coding DNA: TGCGCCAGCAGCTTTACTGGCGGGGGGAAGGACACCGGGGAGCTGTTTTTT.

The chain couples TRBV5-1 to TRBJ2-1; the D is unclear. CDR1 is SGHRS and CDR2 is YFSETQ in the germline V gene. This CDR3 comprises 15 residues. With 0 bases removed from V and 0 bases from J, the gap between germline ends came to 7 bases. The CDR3 DNA sequence: TGCGCCAGCAGCTTGGACACGTACTCCTACAATGAGCAGTTCTTC. Its protein product is CASSLDTYSYNEQFF.

This clone showed up just a few times. The genes are TRBV27 and TRBJ2-5, with 9 bases identical to TRBD2. The assigned J gene may be wrong: the sequence end matches TRBJ2-7 better. The CDR3 sequence is 15 residues long. CDR1 and CDR2 (germline): MNHEY, SMNVEV (reference sequence). This chain's CDR3 is CASRPLAGRSYEQYF. CDR3 nucleotide sequence: TGTGCCAGCAGACCTCTAGCGGGGAGGTCCTACGAGCAGTACTTC.

The chain recombines TRBV6-5 with TRBJ1-1; 7 bases match TRBD1. CDR1 is MNHEY and CDR2 is SVGAGI in the germline V gene. V lost 5 bases to trimming and J lost 4 bases; unmatched junction nucleotides: 4. The CDR3 extends over 13 amino acids. DNA for the CDR3: TGTGCCAGCAGTACAGGGGTTAGCACTGAAGCTTTCTTT. This codes for CASSTGVSTEAFF.

The chain employs TRBV2 and TRBJ1-1, with 7 bases lining up with TRBD1. This CDR3 is 15 amino acids long. J gave up 5 bases and V 7 bases, and 13 bases lay outside the gene matches. CDR1 SNHLY and CDR2 FYNNEI come from the germline V gene. The CDR3 spells CASTLLGQAGTEAFF. For the CDR3, the DNA is TGTGCCAGCACCCTACTAGGACAGGCGGGGACTGAAGCTTTCTTT.

There are a few counts of this clone. The V call is TRBV6-1, the J call TRBJ2-2; 10 bases map to TRBD2. This CDR3 is 14 amino acids long. V dropped 6 bases and J dropped 3; count of bases not matched to a gene: 1. Per the germline V gene, CDR1 is MNHNS and CDR2 is SASEGT. The DNA for the CDR3 is TGTGCCAGCAGGCTAGCGGGGGACACCGGGGAGCTGTTTTTT. Translated, it gives CASRLAGDTGELFF.

Only a few counts were recorded for this clone. The chain recombines TRBV6-6 with TRBJ2-7; 8 nucleotides line up with TRBD1. J was trimmed by 2 bases and V by 7 bases; bases with no gene match: 4. Germline assignment: CDR1 MNHNY and CDR2 SVGAGI (reference sequence). This CDR3 contains 13 residues. The CDR3 loop is CASTPGQAYEQYF. CDR3 in DNA: TGTGCCAGCACGCCGGGACAGGCCTACGAGCAGTACTTC.

The chain carries TRBV30 and TRBJ1-2; the match to TRBD1 covers 9 bases. The CDR3 extends over 13 amino acids. V gave up 2 bases and J gave up 8 bases; unmatched junction bases: 6. Per germline, CDR1 GTSNPN and CDR2 SVGIG (reference sequence). CDR3 bases: TGTGCCTGGAGTCTACAGGGGGCAACAGGCTACACCTTC. This sequence encodes CAWSLQGATGYTF.

This chain connects TRBV5-8 to TRBJ2-3; the D gene is possibly TRBD2 (5 bases). Trimming stripped 0 bases from V and 4 bases from J, with 9 bases between. The CDR3 is 14 amino acids. Germline assignment: CDR1 SGHTS and CDR2 YDEGEE. The CDR3 nucleotides read TGTGCCAGCAGCTTGGAGCTAGCTGCAGATACGCAGTATTTT. Translating gives CASSLELAADTQYF. Together with reference TRBV5-8 and TRBJ2-3, the CDR3 gives the full variable domain: EAGVTQSPTHLIKTRGQQATLRCSPISGHTSVYWYQQALGLGLQFLLWYDEGEERNRGNFPPRFSGRQFPNYSSELNVNALELEDSALYLCASSLELAADTQYFGPGTRLTVL.

The J gene is TRBJ1-1, the V gene TRBV6-5; D might be TRBD1 (6 bases). The CDR3 totals 15 residues. Germline values: CDR1 MNHEY, CDR2 SVGAGI. The ends were cut back, 6 bases at V and 3 bases at J, with 17 bases in the middle. The CDR3 DNA reads as TGTGCCAGCAGCCCAACGGGGAGGGGGGACACTGAAGCTTTCTTT. Translating gives CASSPTGRGDTEAFF.

In its sample, this clone was seen a few times. This chain joins TRBV4-1 and TRBJ1-2, with 8 bases matching TRBD1. V shed 1 base and J 6 bases; nucleotides not matched to a gene: 7. The germline V gene encodes CDR1 MGHRA and CDR2 YSYEKL. The CDR3 totals 15 residues. CDR3 in amino acids: CASSQVPGGAHGYTF. As DNA, the CDR3 is TGCGCCAGCAGCCAAGTTCCAGGGGGCGCCCATGGCTACACCTTC.

This clone appeared a few times. Other nucleotide sequences from this sample produce the same CDR3. The V call is TRBV6-5, the J call TRBJ2-7; D perhaps matches TRBD2 (5 bases). This CDR3 contains 15 residues. Germline V gene sequence: CDR1 MNHEY, CDR2 SVGAGI. The V and J ends lost 0 bases and 1 base respectively, with 10 bases between them. Written as DNA, the CDR3 is TGTGCCAGCAGTTACTCGTTTACTAGTTCCTACGAGCAGTACTTC. It is translated as CASSYSFTSSYEQYF.

The chain couples TRBV11-2 to TRBJ1-2, with a tentative D call TRBD1 (5 bases). Germline-derived CDR1 and CDR2 are SGHAT and FQNNGV. Trimming took off 4 bases at V and 3 bases at J, with 18 bases between the two ends. The CDR3 loop spans 16 amino acids. CDR3 amino acids: CASSSPGLLPYYGYTF. The CDR3 coding sequence is TGTGCCAGCAGCTCCCCGGGACTCCTTCCGTACTATGGCTACACCTTC.

V usage is TRBV7-9 and J usage is TRBJ1-5; weak D call: TRBD1 (5 bases). The CDR3 length is 15 residues. The germline V gene has CDR1 SEHNR and CDR2 FQNEAQ (reference sequence). The V end lost 5 bases, the J end lost 7 bases, and 18 bases lay between the germline ends. This CDR3 reads CASSPQGHPGQPQHF. The DNA of the CDR3 is TGTGCCAGCAGCCCCCAGGGTCACCCGGGCCAGCCCCAGCATTTT.

V usage is TRBV29-1 and J usage is TRBJ2-1; TRBD2 matches 7 bases. This CDR3 is 14 amino acids long. In germline, CDR1 is SQVTM, CDR2 ANQGSEA. Unmatched junction bases numbered 7, after V lost 5 bases and J lost 3 bases. The CDR3 spells CSVFGGVLYNEQFF. The CDR3, as DNA: TGCAGCGTTTTTGGGGGGGTGCTCTACAATGAGCAGTTCTTC.

The chain employs TRBV5-1 and TRBJ2-7; D uncertain. V was clipped by 0 bases and J by 0 bases, with 7 bases between them. The CDR3 is made up of 14 amino acids. CDR1 SGHRS and CDR2 YFSETQ come from the germline V gene. The chain's CDR3 is CASSLGAGSYEQYF. CDR3 DNA sequence: TGCGCCAGCAGCTTGGGGGCCGGCTCCTACGAGCAGTACTTC.

The rearrangement uses TRBV5-1 and TRBJ1-2, with 10 bases identical to TRBD1. From germline, CDR1 is SGHRS and CDR2 YFSETQ. V was clipped by 3 bases and J by 6 bases; unmatched bases: 5. The CDR3 length is 14 residues. CDR3 bases: TGCGCCAGCAGCTCCGGGACAGGGGTTGATGGCTACACCTTC. It translates to CASSSGTGVDGYTF.

The V gene is TRBV9, the J gene TRBJ2-1, with 7 bases aligning to TRBD2. From germline, CDR1 is SGDLS and CDR2 YYNGEE. This CDR3 is 15 amino acids long. The trim removed 0 bases at V and 7 bases at J, leaving 7 bases unmatched. This chain's CDR3 is CASSVGTTGGNEQFF. The CDR3 DNA sequence: TGTGCCAGCAGCGTAGGGACCACCGGGGGGAATGAGCAGTTCTTC.

The chain joins TRBV10-3 to TRBJ2-1; TRBD2 agrees at 10 bases. The CDR3 length is 15 residues. V shed 5 bases and J 7 bases; nucleotides not matched to a gene: 8. Germline CDR1 ENHRY, CDR2 SYGVKD. The CDR3 loop reads CAISQPRTSGNEQFF. The CDR3 nucleotides read TGTGCCATCAGTCAACCCAGGACTAGCGGAAATGAGCAGTTCTTC.

The J gene is TRBJ2-1, the V gene TRBV4-2, with TRBD1 matching 9 bases. This CDR3 has 15 residues. The junction had 10 bases not matched to a gene; V was cut back by 5 bases and J by 8 bases. Germline V gene data show CDR1 as LGHNA and CDR2 as YNFKEQ. The CDR3 spells CASSFRDRVVDEQFF. DNA for the CDR3: TGTGCCAGCAGCTTCCGGGACAGGGTTGTGGATGAGCAGTTCTTC.